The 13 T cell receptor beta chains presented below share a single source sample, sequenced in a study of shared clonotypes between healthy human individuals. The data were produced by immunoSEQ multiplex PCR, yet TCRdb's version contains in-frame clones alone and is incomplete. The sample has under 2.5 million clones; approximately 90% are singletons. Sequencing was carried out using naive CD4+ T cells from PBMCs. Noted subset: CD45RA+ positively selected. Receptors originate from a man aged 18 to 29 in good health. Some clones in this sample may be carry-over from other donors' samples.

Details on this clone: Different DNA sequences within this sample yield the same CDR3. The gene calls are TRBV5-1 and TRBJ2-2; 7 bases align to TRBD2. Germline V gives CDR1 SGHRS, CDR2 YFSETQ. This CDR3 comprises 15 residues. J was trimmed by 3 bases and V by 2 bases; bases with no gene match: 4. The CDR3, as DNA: TGCGCCAGCAGCTTCCCCCGGGGGGACACCGGGGAGCTGTTTTTT. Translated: CASSFPRGDTGELFF.

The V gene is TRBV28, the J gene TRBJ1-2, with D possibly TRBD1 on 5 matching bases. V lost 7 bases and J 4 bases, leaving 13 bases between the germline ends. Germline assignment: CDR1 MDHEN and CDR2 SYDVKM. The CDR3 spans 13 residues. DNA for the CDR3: TGTGCCAGCATAGTTTCTGGGGGCTATGGCTACACCTTC. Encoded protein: CASIVSGGYGYTF.

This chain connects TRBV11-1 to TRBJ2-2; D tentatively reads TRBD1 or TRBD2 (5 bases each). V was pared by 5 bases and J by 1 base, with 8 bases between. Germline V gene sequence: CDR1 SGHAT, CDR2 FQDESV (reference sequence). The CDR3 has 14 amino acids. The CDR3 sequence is CASSRGRNTGELFF. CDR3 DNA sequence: TGTGCCAGCAGCCGGGGACGGAACACCGGGGAGCTGTTTTTT.

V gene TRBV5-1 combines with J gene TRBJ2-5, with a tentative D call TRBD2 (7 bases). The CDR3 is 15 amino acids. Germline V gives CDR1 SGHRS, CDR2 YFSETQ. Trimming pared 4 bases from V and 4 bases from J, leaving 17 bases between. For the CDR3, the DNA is TGCGCCAGCAGCACCCAGGGAGGGGGAGGAGAGACCCAGTACTTC. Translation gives CASSTQGGGGETQYF.

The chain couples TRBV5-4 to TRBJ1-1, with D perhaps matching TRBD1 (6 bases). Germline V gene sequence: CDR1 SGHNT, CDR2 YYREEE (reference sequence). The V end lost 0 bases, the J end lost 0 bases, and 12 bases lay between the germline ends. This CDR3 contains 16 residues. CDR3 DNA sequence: TGTGCCAGCAGCTTGGCGGCAGGGGCGATGAACACTGAAGCTTTCTTT. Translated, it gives CASSLAAGAMNTEAFF. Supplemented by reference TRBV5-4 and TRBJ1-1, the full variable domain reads ETGVTQSPTHLIKTRGQQVTLRCSSQSGHNTVSWYQQALGQGPQFIFQYYREEENGRGNFPPRFSGLQFPNYSSELNVNALELDDSALYLCASSLAAGAMNTEAFFGQGTRLTVV.

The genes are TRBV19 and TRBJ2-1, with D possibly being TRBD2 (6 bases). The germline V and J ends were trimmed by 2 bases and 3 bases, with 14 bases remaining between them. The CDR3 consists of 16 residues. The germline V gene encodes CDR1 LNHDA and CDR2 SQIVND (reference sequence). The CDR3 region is CASSISPASVYNEQFF. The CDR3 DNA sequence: TGTGCCAGTAGTATAAGTCCGGCTAGCGTCTACAATGAGCAGTTCTTC.

CDR3 nucleotide sequence: TGTGCCAGCAGTACCTTTGGGACTAGCGGGAGGGGCCACGAGCAGTACTTC. It yields the protein CASSTFGTSGRGHEQYF. This rearrangement joins TRBV27 to TRBJ2-7; TRBD2 matches at 16 bases. Germline V gene data show CDR1 as MNHEY and CDR2 as SMNVEV (reference sequence). CDR3 length: 17 residues. The junction had 9 bases not matched to a gene; V was cut back by 5 bases and J by 5 bases.

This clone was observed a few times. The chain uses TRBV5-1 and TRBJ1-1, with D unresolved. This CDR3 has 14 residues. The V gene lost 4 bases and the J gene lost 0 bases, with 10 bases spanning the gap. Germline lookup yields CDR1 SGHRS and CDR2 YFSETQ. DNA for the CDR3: TGCGCCAGCAGCCTGTCGGCGATGAACACTGAAGCTTTCTTT. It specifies CASSLSAMNTEAFF.

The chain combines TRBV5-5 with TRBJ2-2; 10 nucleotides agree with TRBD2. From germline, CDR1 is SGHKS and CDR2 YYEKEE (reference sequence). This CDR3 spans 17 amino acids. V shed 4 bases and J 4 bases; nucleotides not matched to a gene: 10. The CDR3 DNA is TGTGCCAGCAGCCCAGGGGTAGCGGGAGGCCCCACCGGGGAGCTGTTTTTT. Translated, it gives CASSPGVAGGPTGELFF.

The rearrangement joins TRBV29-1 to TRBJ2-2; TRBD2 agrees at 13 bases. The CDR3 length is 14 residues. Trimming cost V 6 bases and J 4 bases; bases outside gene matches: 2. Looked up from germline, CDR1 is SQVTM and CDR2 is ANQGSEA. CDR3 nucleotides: TGCAGCGTGGGACTAGCGGGGTCCACCGGGGAGCTGTTTTTT. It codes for CSVGLAGSTGELFF.

CDR3 DNA sequence: TGTGCCAGCAGCCTGAACAGAGAGCAGTACTTC. Protein sequence: CASSLNREQYF. The chain is built from TRBV7-9 and TRBJ2-7; D unclear. Trimming cost V 5 bases and J 7 bases, with 9 bases left between them. CDR3 length: 11 residues. The V gene's germline CDR1 is SEHNR and CDR2 FQNEAQ (reference sequence).

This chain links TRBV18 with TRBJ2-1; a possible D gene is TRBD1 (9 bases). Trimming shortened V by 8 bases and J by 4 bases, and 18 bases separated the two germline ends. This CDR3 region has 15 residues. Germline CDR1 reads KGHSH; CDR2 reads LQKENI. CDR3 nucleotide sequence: TGTGCCAGCCGGGGGGGACAGGGCTTATACAATGAGCAGTTCTTC. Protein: CASRGGQGLYNEQFF. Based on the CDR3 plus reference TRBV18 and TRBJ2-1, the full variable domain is NAGVMQNPRHLVRRRGQEARLRCSPMKGHSHVYWYRQLPEEGLKFMVYLQKENIIDESGMPKERFSAEFPKEGPSILRIQQVVRGDSAAYFCASRGGQGLYNEQFFGPGTRLTVL.

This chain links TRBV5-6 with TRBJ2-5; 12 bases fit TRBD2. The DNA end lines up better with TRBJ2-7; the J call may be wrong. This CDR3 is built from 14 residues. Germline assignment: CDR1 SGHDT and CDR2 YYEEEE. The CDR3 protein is CASTRGLAGYEQYF. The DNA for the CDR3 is TGTGCCAGCACCCGGGGACTAGCGGGCTACGAGCAGTACTTC.